Listed below are T cell receptor beta chains from one sample, sequenced in a study of T cells in Graves' hyperthyroidism and ophthalmopathy. MiXCR was run by TCRdb on the multiplex PCR reads, yielding one entry per CDR3 protein. This sample carries roughly 240,000 distinct CDR3 sequences, 15% to 20% of them seen once, and the ten largest clones take 25% to 30%. The specimen was blood. The source is a woman aged 18-29 years with Graves' ophthalmopathy. CDR3s include the opening cysteine and the closing phenylalanine or tryptophan. The order of the fields is V gene, CDR3 protein.

>TRBV13
CASSDWTSGYNEQFF
>TRBV5-1
CASSLWGDNTGELFF
>TRBV11-3
CASSFPTLLLLTGELFF
>TRBV7-6
CASSLARAPSSYNEQFF
>TRBV7-6
CASSDTSRANEQFF
>TRBV9
CACSVATQGRTDTQYF
>TRBV5-4
CASSFVDRDNYGYTF
>TRBV6-6
CASSYLYRGHQETQYF
>TRBV12-3/TRBV12-4
CASSGRVGLSGNTIYF
>TRBV7-9
CASGTSGADTQYF
>TRBV2
CASRVGQGNTEAFF
>TRBV7-3
CASSSGIGNEQYF
>TRBV4-1
CASSQDFPRTSGGTDTQYF
>TRBV20-1
CSAGVGLAGGREQFF
>TRBV7-2
CASSLVIAGGHEQYF
>TRBV28
CASSLVIGRGNTIYF
>TRBV24-1
CATSRGLNTGELFF
>TRBV12-3/TRBV12-4
CASSYGGNQPQHF
>TRBV5-1
CASSRTSGMYEQYF
>TRBV15
CATSPTRGGIGLNTEAFF
>TRBV12-3/TRBV12-4
CASNPGQGYNEQFF
>TRBV3-1
CASSLLTGAAFF
>TRBV20-1
CSARDIAGGGEKLFF
>TRBV30
CAWSPDTYNEQFF